The present T cell receptor (beta chain) was sequenced within a study of identical twins. Overall study results and limits: Beta out-of-frame twin sharing showed a weaker excess.

MiXCR, applied by TCRdb to the 5' RACE reads, yields one record per CDR3 protein. Seen here are 1.5 million to 2 million distinct CDR3 sequences, about 30% observed once, and the top ten hold roughly 0.3%. About this clonotype itself: Its cognate antigen is unknown.

Germline CDR1 reads DFQATT; CDR2 reads SNEGSKA (reference sequence). The CDR3 is made up of 15 amino acids. The receptor was derived from a newborn girl in good health. The chain couples TRBV20-1 to TRBJ2-4; no firm D call. Judging by the DNA end, TRBJ2-7 fits better; the J call may be wrong. The specimen sequenced was cord blood. CDR3 bases: TGCAGTGCTAGAGATTGGCCCGACTCCGACTACGAGCAGTACTTC. It is translated as CSARDWPDSDYEQYF.